A single sample gave rise to the 22 T cell receptor beta chains below, sequenced in a study of blood T cell repertoires in COVID-19. The data were produced by immunoSEQ multiplex PCR, yet TCRdb's version contains in-frame clones alone and is incomplete. The data contain over 110,000 clones, about 91% of them singletons. Sequencing was performed on peripheral blood. The origin of the receptors is a human donor in a cohort sampled during active COVID-19.

This clone was observed a single time. V usage is TRBV30 and J usage is TRBJ2-7, with a tentative D call TRBD1 (6 bases). There are 14 residues in the CDR3. In germline, CDR1 is GTSNPN, CDR2 SVGIG (reference sequence). The V end lost 4 bases, the J end lost 2 bases, and 15 bases lay between the germline ends. The CDR3 protein is CAWNQQGKAYEQYF. In nucleotides, the CDR3 is TGTGCCTGGAACCAACAGGGAAAGGCCTACGAGCAGTACTTC.

The chain links TRBV10-3 to TRBJ2-1, with D possibly matching TRBD1 (5 bases). The CDR3 loop spans 14 amino acids. Germline loops: CDR1 ENHRY, CDR2 SYGVKD. V was trimmed by 0 bases and J by 10 bases, leaving 13 bases between them. CDR3 in amino acids: CAISESGQGREQFF. The DNA for the CDR3 is TGTGCCATCAGTGAGTCCGGCCAGGGAAGGGAGCAGTTCTTC.

This clone was observed a few times. This chain uses TRBV9 with TRBJ1-1; TRBD1 is a possible D gene (5 bases). V shed 3 bases and J shed 1 base, with 16 bases lying between them. Germline CDR1 and CDR2: SGDLS and YYNGEE. The CDR3 covers 16 residues. This CDR3 reads CASSEPRGGTNTEAFF. DNA of the CDR3: TGTGCCAGCAGCGAACCCCGGGGAGGGACGAACACTGAAGCTTTCTTT.

J is TRBJ1-3 and V is TRBV14, with TRBD1 as a possible D gene (5 bases). This CDR3 has 15 residues. V was trimmed by 1 base and J by 2 bases, leaving 9 bases between them. Germline assignment: CDR1 SGHDN and CDR2 FVKESK. This chain's CDR3 is CASSQGTGAGNTIYF. The CDR3 coding sequence is TGTGCCAGCAGCCAAGGAACAGGTGCTGGAAACACCATATATTTT.

This clone occurred once. This chain links TRBV19 with TRBJ1-1; no firm D call. The V gene's germline CDR1 is LNHDA and CDR2 SQIVND (reference sequence). The CDR3 loop spans 13 amino acids. With 1 base removed from V and 5 bases from J, the gap between germline ends came to 8 bases. CDR3 loop: CASSIGRRTEAFF. CDR3 nucleotides: TGTGCCAGTAGTATAGGCCGGAGAACTGAAGCTTTCTTT.

This clone was counted only a few times. The chain employs TRBV4-2 and TRBJ1-3; D is undetermined. V dropped 1 base and J dropped 1 base, with 14 bases sitting between them. CDR1 LGHNA and CDR2 YNFKEQ come from the germline V gene. The CDR3 consists of 17 residues. The CDR3 loop reads CASSQGGPGESGNTIYF. The CDR3 nucleotides are TGTGCCAGCAGCCAAGGTGGGCCCGGGGAGTCTGGAAACACCATATATTTT.

The rearrangement links TRBV29-1 to TRBJ1-2, with TRBD1 as a possible D gene (6 bases). Germline CDR1 reads SQVTM; CDR2 reads ANQGSEA. V gave up 7 bases and J gave up 4 bases, with 16 bases separating them. The CDR3 is 13 residues long. CDR3 region: CSAGQQPSYGYTF. As DNA, the CDR3 is TGCAGCGCTGGACAGCAACCCTCCTATGGCTACACCTTC. The complete variable domain, with remaining parts taken from reference TRBV29-1 and TRBJ1-2, reads SAVISQKPSRDICQRGTSLTIQCQVDSQVTMMFWYRQQPGQSLTLIATANQGSEATYESGFVIDKFPISRPNLTFSTLTVSNMSPEDSSIYLCSAGQQPSYGYTFGSGTRLTVV.

The CDR3 is CASSWGGTGPYEQYF. CDR3 nucleotide sequence: TGTGCCAGCAGTTGGGGGGGGACAGGGCCCTACGAGCAGTACTTC. The chain employs TRBV27 and TRBJ2-7; 9 nucleotides align to TRBD1. CDR1 and CDR2 from the germline V gene are MNHEY and SMNVEV (reference sequence). The CDR3 is 15 amino acids. Trimming took 4 bases from V and 2 from J; bases not matched to a gene: 6.

The V call is TRBV5-5, the J call TRBJ2-3, with 13 bases aligning to TRBD2. This CDR3 is built from 18 residues. Losses at the gene ends were 1 base for V and 1 base for J; bases not matched to a gene: 6. Germline V gives CDR1 SGHKS, CDR2 YYEKEE (reference sequence). The CDR3 spells CASSLKLAGGLGTDTQYF. In DNA, the CDR3 is TGTGCCAGCAGCTTGAAACTAGCGGGGGGGCTAGGCACAGATACGCAGTATTTT.

The V gene is TRBV18, the J gene TRBJ2-3; 10 positions match TRBD2. The ends lost 2 bases at V and 2 bases at J; junction bases unmatched: 7. Germline V gene lookup returns CDR1 KGHSH and CDR2 LQKENI. The CDR3 consists of 17 residues. The CDR3 DNA is TGTGCCAGCTCACCATTCACTAGCGGGGCCCACACAGATACGCAGTATTTT. It codes for CASSPFTSGAHTDTQYF.

The sample holds one count of this clone. This sequence joins TRBV20-1 and TRBJ1-1; D may be TRBD1 (5 bases). V was shortened by 3 bases and J by 6 bases, with 14 bases between the two germline ends. There are 13 residues in the CDR3. CDR1 is DFQATT and CDR2 is SNEGSKA in the germline V gene (reference sequence). The CDR3 here is CSASWGSNSEAFF. The CDR3 DNA reads as TGCAGTGCTAGTTGGGGCTCTAATTCTGAAGCTTTCTTT.

V is TRBV2 and J is TRBJ1-5; D is perhaps TRBD1 (6 bases). Germline V lookup: CDR1 SNHLY, CDR2 FYNNEI. V dropped 1 base and J dropped 4 bases, with 14 bases sitting between them. The CDR3 is made up of 16 amino acids. The CDR3 region is CASSEGTGSVNQPQHF. CDR3 DNA sequence: TGTGCCAGCAGTGAAGGAACAGGGAGTGTGAATCAGCCCCAGCATTTT.

The chain uses TRBV3-1 (or the pseudogene TRBV3-2) and TRBJ2-5; D remains ambiguous. The CDR3 covers 14 residues. Germline loops: CDR1 LGHDT, CDR2 YNNKEL (reference sequence). Trimming took off 0 bases at V and 1 base at J, with 6 bases between the two ends. The CDR3: CASSQDRGQETQYF. DNA for the CDR3: TGTGCCAGCAGCCAAGATCGCGGCCAAGAGACCCAGTACTTC.

The gene calls are TRBV7-3 and TRBJ2-7; 9 bases align to TRBD2. The V segment lost 2 bases and the J segment 5 bases; nucleotides outside the gene matches: 10. The CDR3 consists of 16 residues. Germline-derived CDR1 and CDR2 are SGHTA and FQGTGA. The CDR3 nucleotides are TGTGCCAGCAGCTTATCCTCTAGCGGGGCTATGAACGAGCAGTACTTC. It translates to CASSLSSSGAMNEQYF.

V usage is TRBV4-1 and J usage is TRBJ1-2; the D is unclear. Trimming pared 0 bases from V and 4 bases from J, leaving 6 bases between. The germline V gene has CDR1 MGHRA and CDR2 YSYEKL. The CDR3 is made up of 13 amino acids. As DNA, the CDR3 is TGCGCCAGCAGCCAAGAACGAGGCTATGGCTACACCTTC. It codes for CASSQERGYGYTF.

The chain is built from TRBV29-1 and TRBJ1-1; D might be TRBD1 (5 bases). CDR1 is SQVTM, CDR2 ANQGSEA, per germline. Trimming left V 5 bases short and J 1 base short, with 11 bases between. The CDR3 sequence is 13 residues long. As DNA, the CDR3 is TGCAGCGTTTGGAAAGGGGCGAACACTGAAGCTTTCTTT. It is translated as CSVWKGANTEAFF. The variable domain in full, with the rest retrieved from reference TRBV29-1 and TRBJ1-1, is SAVISQKPSRDICQRGTSLTIQCQVDSQVTMMFWYRQQPGQSLTLIATANQGSEATYESGFVIDKFPISRPNLTFSTLTVSNMSPEDSSIYLCSVWKGANTEAFFGQGTRLTVV.

The chain recombines TRBV9 with TRBJ1-6; D gene unclear. V was cut by 0 bases and J by 0 bases, with 7 bases left in between. Germline V gives CDR1 SGDLS, CDR2 YYNGEE. The CDR3 is 16 amino acids. The CDR3 DNA sequence: TGTGCCAGCAGCGTAGAATCAGTCTCCTATAATTCACCCCTCCACTTT. Translation: CASSVESVSYNSPLHF.

The chain couples TRBV10-3 to TRBJ2-7; D remains unclear. CDR1 ENHRY and CDR2 SYGVKD come from the germline V gene. V lost 2 bases and J lost 3, with 5 bases in between. The CDR3 runs to 12 residues. CDR3 DNA sequence: TGTGCCATCAGTGAGAATTACTACGAGCAGTACTTC. This translates into CAISENYYEQYF.

This clone was observed once. The chain combines TRBV11-2 with TRBJ2-3; TRBD2 matches 9 bases. CDR3 length equals 17 residues. V trimming: 3 bases; J trimming: 2 bases; junction bases outside the gene matches: 9. Per the germline V gene, CDR1 is SGHAT and CDR2 is FQNNGV. The CDR3 is CASSFRVAGANTDTQYF. CDR3 nucleotide sequence: TGTGCCAGCAGCTTTCGGGTAGCGGGGGCCAACACAGATACGCAGTATTTT.

The V gene is TRBV2, the J gene TRBJ2-1; TRBD1 matches 7 bases. J gave up 7 bases and V 4 bases, and 10 bases lay outside the gene matches. The germline gives CDR1 SNHLY, CDR2 FYNNEI. The CDR3 is made up of 15 amino acids. In DNA form, the CDR3 reads TGTGCCAGCAGTGTAAAGGGGGCGCATCGAAATGAGCAGTTCTTC. Encoded protein: CASSVKGAHRNEQFF.

The chain combines TRBV5-1 with TRBJ1-4; no clear D gene. The germline gives CDR1 SGHRS, CDR2 YFSETQ. V was shortened by 4 bases and J by 8 bases, with 18 bases between the two germline ends. This CDR3 has 15 residues. CDR3 loop: CASSPEGGYGEKLFF. CDR3 nucleotides: TGCGCCAGCAGCCCCGAGGGAGGGTATGGGGAAAAACTGTTTTTT. The entire variable domain, with the rest obtained from reference TRBV5-1 and TRBJ1-4, is as follows: KAGVTQTPRYLIKTRGQQVTLSCSPISGHRSVSWYQQTPGQGLQFLFEYFSETQRNKGNFPGRFSGRQFSNSRSEMNVSTLELGDSALYLCASSPEGGYGEKLFFGSGTQLSVL.

J is TRBJ2-1 and V is TRBV9; 7 nucleotides align to TRBD1. The CDR3 contains 15 residues. Per the germline V gene, CDR1 is SGDLS and CDR2 is YYNGEE. The V and J ends lost 3 bases and 4 bases, in that order; junction bases with no gene match: 7. The CDR3 DNA reads TGTGCCAGCAGCGGTAGACAGGGCGGTTACAATGAGCAGTTCTTC. This encodes CASSGRQGGYNEQFF.